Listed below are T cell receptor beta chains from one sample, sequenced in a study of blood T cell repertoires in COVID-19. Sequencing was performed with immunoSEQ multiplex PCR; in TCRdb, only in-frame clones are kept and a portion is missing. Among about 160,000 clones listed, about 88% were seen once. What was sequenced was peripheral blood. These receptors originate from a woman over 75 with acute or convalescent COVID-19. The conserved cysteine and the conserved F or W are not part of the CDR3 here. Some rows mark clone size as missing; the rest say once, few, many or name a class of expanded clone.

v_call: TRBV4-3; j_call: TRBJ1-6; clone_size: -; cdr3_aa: ASSQGGRVYSPLH
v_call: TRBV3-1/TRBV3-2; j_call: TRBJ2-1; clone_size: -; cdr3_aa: ASSQGGGEQF
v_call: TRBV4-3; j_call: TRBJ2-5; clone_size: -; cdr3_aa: ASSQDPGGLETQY
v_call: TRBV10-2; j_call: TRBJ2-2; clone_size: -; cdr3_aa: ASSRQTGLNTGELF
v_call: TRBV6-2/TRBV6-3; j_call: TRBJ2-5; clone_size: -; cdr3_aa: ASSSYTGARETQY
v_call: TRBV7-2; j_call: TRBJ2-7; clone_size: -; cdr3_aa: ASSLAWTGTHEQY
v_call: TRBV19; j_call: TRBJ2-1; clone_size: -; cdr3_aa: ASTMTSGIINEQF
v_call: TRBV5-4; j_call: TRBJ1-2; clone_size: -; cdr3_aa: ASSLVPGQGSGT
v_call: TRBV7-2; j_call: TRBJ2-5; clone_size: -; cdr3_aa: ASSLRRETQY
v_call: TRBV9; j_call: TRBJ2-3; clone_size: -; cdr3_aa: ASSAQTSGGTDTQY
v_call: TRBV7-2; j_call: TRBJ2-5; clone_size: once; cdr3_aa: ASSAQGETQY
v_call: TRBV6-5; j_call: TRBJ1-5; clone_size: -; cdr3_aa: ASRSTGDFNQPQH
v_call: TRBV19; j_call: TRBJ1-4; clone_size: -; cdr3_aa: ASSTGPTSEKLF
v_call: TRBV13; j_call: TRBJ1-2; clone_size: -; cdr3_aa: ASSLSGLGNYGYT
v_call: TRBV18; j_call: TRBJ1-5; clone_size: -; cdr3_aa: ASSPRTGAGSQPQH
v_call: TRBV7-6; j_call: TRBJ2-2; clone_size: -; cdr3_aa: ASSTKRTGELF
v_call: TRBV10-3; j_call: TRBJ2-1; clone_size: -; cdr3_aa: AISGRGNEQF
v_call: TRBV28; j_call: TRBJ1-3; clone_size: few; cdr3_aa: ASEGAPRGNTIY